The source of this TCR beta chain is a study of blood T cell repertoires in COVID-19. Original methodology: Reference gene primer amplification gave estimated nucleated cell counts. Libraries were prepared by immunoSEQ multiplex PCR; TCRdb keeps only in-frame clonotypes and omits some of them. V, J and clone size are those of that table, while D and trimming were read from the DNA. The sample contains roughly 140,000 clones, around four fifths of which appear only once. The V gene end was trimmed by 1 base and the J gene end by 2 bases; junction bases not matched to a gene: 8. CDR1 and CDR2 from the germline V gene are SGHRS and YFSETQ. CDR3 size: 16 residues. This clone was counted a few times.

This receptor was obtained from a woman in her 40s who had recovered from COVID-19. Sequenced material: PBMCs or T cells enriched from blood (not recorded which). The chain carries TRBV5-1 and TRBJ2-7; TRBD2 matches at 8 bases. CDR3 bases: TGCGCCAGCAGCTTGTCTATACTAGCGGCAACCTACGAGCAGTACTTC. Translating gives CASSLSILAATYEQYF.